This passage covers 20 T cell receptor beta chains from one sample sequenced in a study of beta chain features in type 1 diabetes. Their antigen targets remain unknown. Study-level findings and limits: TCRB CDR3s were moderately but significantly shorter in Type 1 diabetes patients in all four CD4+ subsets.

Isolated RNA was reverse transcribed in full, so expressed TCRB transcripts were sequenced. TCRdb's copy holds only in-frame clones and misses some; the assay was immunoSEQ multiplex PCR. The sample lists 240,000 or so clones; approximately 15% were seen once. The sequencing sample was made of naive CD4+ T cells from blood. The receptors were sampled from a man aged 25 to 45 with type 1 diabetes.

This clone was seen only a few times. V usage is TRBV6-1 and J usage is TRBJ2-1, with 13 bases matching TRBD2. The CDR3 is 17 residues long. In germline, CDR1 is MNHNS, CDR2 SASEGT. J lost 2 bases, V lost 3 bases, and 4 bases had no gene match. CDR3 residues: CASSDGTSGAPYNEQFF. Here the CDR3 DNA reads TGTGCCAGCAGTGACGGGACTAGCGGGGCCCCCTACAATGAGCAGTTCTTC.

This clone was detected a few times. J is TRBJ2-1 and V is TRBV19; 14 bases match TRBD2. Germline V gene lookup returns CDR1 LNHDA and CDR2 SQIVND (reference sequence). This CDR3 contains 15 residues. The ends lost 7 bases at V and 8 bases at J; junction bases unmatched: 7. CDR3: CASTLTSGRAHEQFF. CDR3 coding DNA: TGTGCCAGTACCTTGACTAGCGGGAGGGCCCATGAGCAGTTCTTC.

This clone was recorded a few times. V gene TRBV5-1 combines with J gene TRBJ2-5, with 10 positions matching TRBD1. The CDR3 is 15 residues long. Unmatched junction bases numbered 5, after V lost 4 bases and J lost 2 bases. CDR1 is SGHRS and CDR2 is YFSETQ in the germline V gene. The CDR3, as DNA: TGCGCCAGCAGCGGCCCGGGACAGGGGCAAGAGACCCAGTACTTC. Translating it yields CASSGPGQGQETQYF.

The chain is built from TRBV7-9 and TRBJ2-2; D is possibly TRBD2 (7 bases). This CDR3 has 16 residues. V was shortened by 5 bases and J by 3 bases, with 16 bases between the two germline ends. Germline lookup yields CDR1 SEHNR and CDR2 FQNEAQ (reference sequence). For the CDR3, the DNA is TGTGCCAGCAGCCCCGAGGGGGGGCGCGACACCGGGGAGCTGTTTTTT. Protein product: CASSPEGGRDTGELFF.

This clone was seen more than once but under ten times. The J gene is TRBJ1-2, the V gene TRBV5-1; 8 nucleotides align to TRBD1. CDR3 length: 15 amino acids. V gave up 4 bases and J gave up 7 bases; unmatched junction bases: 12. In germline, CDR1 is SGHRS, CDR2 YFSETQ. The CDR3: CASSTGTGSVVGYTF. The CDR3 DNA reads as TGCGCCAGCAGCACAGGGACAGGATCGGTAGTTGGCTACACCTTC.

The chain employs TRBV5-6 and TRBJ2-3; D is possibly TRBD2 (5 bases). From germline, CDR1 is SGHDT and CDR2 YYEEEE. V lost 0 bases to trimming and J lost 13 bases, with 21 bases between them. The CDR3 runs 15 residues. CDR3 region: CASSLDSVIPNQEYF. The CDR3 DNA reads as TGTGCCAGCAGCTTGGATAGCGTGATACCCAATCAGGAGTATTTT.

The CDR3 DNA is TGTGCCAGCAGTGAACCCGCAGACAGGCCCAATCAGCCCCAGCATTTT. It specifies CASSEPADRPNQPQHF. The chain combines TRBV6-1 with TRBJ1-5; tentatively, D is TRBD1 (6 bases). CDR1 MNHNS and CDR2 SASEGT come from the germline V gene. The CDR3 has 16 amino acids. V lost 2 bases and J 3 bases, leaving 14 bases between the germline ends.

The chain joins TRBV5-4 to TRBJ1-1; D is possibly TRBD1 (6 bases). V gave up 4 bases and J gave up 1 base, with 11 bases separating them. CDR3 length: 14 residues. Germline CDR1 reads SGHNT; CDR2 reads YYREEE (reference sequence). The CDR3 bases are TGTGCCAGCAGCGGTGACAGGAGGAACACTGAAGCTTTCTTT. This codes for CASSGDRRNTEAFF.

The rearrangement uses TRBV5-1 and TRBJ1-1; 9 bases match TRBD1. Germline V gives CDR1 SGHRS, CDR2 YFSETQ. The junction had 8 bases not matched to a gene; V was cut back by 4 bases and J by 4 bases. The CDR3 runs 15 residues. The DNA for the CDR3 is TGCGCCAGCAGCATCGGGACAGGGTTTTTCACTGAAGCTTTCTTT. It is translated as CASSIGTGFFTEAFF.

This clone was recorded a few times. The CDR3 protein is CASGLRAGELFF. The CDR3 DNA reads TGTGCTAGTGGGCTCCGAGCCGGGGAGCTGTTTTTT. The genes are TRBV12-5 and TRBJ2-2; D call uncertain. The germline V gene has CDR1 LGHNT and CDR2 FRNRAP. V was trimmed by 6 bases and J by 6 bases, leaving 8 bases between them. This CDR3 contains 12 residues.

Only a few counts were recorded for this clone. The chain uses TRBV11-2 and TRBJ2-3, with 8 bases lining up with TRBD1. Looked up from germline, CDR1 is SGHAT and CDR2 is FQNNGV. J was trimmed by 5 bases and V by 0 bases; bases with no gene match: 7. This CDR3 spans 16 amino acids. CDR3 sequence: CASSLDGQGAGDTQYF. CDR3 bases: TGTGCCAGCAGCTTAGACGGCCAGGGGGCAGGAGATACGCAGTATTTT.

CDR3 sequence: CASSLISDSYEQYF. The CDR3 DNA follows: TGCGCCAGCAGCTTGATTAGCGACTCCTACGAGCAGTACTTC. This chain joins TRBV5-1 and TRBJ2-7; TRBD2 is a possible D gene (5 bases). The CDR3 runs 14 residues. Germline CDR1 SGHRS, CDR2 YFSETQ. Trimming shortened V by 1 base and J by 0 bases, and 8 bases separated the two germline ends.

This clone has only a few counts. The rearrangement joins TRBV29-1 to TRBJ2-7; 11 bases fit TRBD1. Germline loops: CDR1 SQVTM, CDR2 ANQGSEA. The CDR3 totals 15 residues. Germline trimming cut 2 bases from V and 6 bases from J; bases unmatched to any gene: 9. In DNA form, the CDR3 reads TGCAGCGTTGAAAGGTCGGGGGACAGGGGGGCCGAGCAGTACTTC. The encoded protein is CSVERSGDRGAEQYF.

In its sample, this clone was seen a few times. The chain employs TRBV29-1 and TRBJ1-3, with D hard to call. CDR3 size: 13 residues. Trimming cost V 6 bases and J 0 bases, with 9 bases left between them. Germline V gene data show CDR1 as SQVTM and CDR2 as ANQGSEA. The CDR3 spells CSVGGTSGNTIYF. The CDR3 DNA follows: TGCAGCGTGGGAGGAACCTCTGGAAACACCATATATTTT.

A few counts support this clone. V gene TRBV5-6 combines with J gene TRBJ2-7; a weak D match, TRBD1 (5 bases). V shed 4 bases and J shed 6 bases, with 8 bases lying between them. CDR1 and CDR2 (germline): SGHDT, YYEEEE. This CDR3 is 11 amino acids long. The CDR3: CASSLRVEQYF. DNA for the CDR3: TGTGCCAGCAGCCTCAGGGTCGAGCAGTACTTC.

This clone was picked up a small number of times. The chain carries TRBV5-1 and TRBJ2-3; D not resolved. Germline V CDR1 and CDR2: SGHRS, YFSETQ. The CDR3 has 15 amino acids. V was cut by 4 bases and J by 2 bases, with 14 bases left in between. CDR3 sequence (DNA): TGCGCCAGCAGCGAGACAAACCTCCCCACAGATACGCAGTATTTT. This translates into CASSETNLPTDTQYF.

This chain links TRBV12-5 with TRBJ2-5; D not resolved. Per germline, CDR1 LGHNT and CDR2 FRNRAP. The CDR3 runs 15 residues. Trimming took off 0 bases at V and 2 bases at J, with 10 bases between the two ends. The DNA for the CDR3 is TGTGCTAGTGGTTTGGTCCCGACAAGTCAAGAGACCCAGTACTTC. Amino acid sequence: CASGLVPTSQETQYF.

This chain links TRBV9 with TRBJ1-1; no reliable D call. The germline CDR1 and CDR2 sequences are SGDLS and YYNGEE. Trimming removed 5 bases from V and 1 base from J, with 9 bases in between. The CDR3 has 13 residues. CDR3 loop: CASSEAPNTEAFF. For the CDR3, the DNA is TGTGCCAGCAGTGAGGCACCGAACACTGAAGCTTTCTTT.

A few counts support this clone. The V and J genes are TRBV27 and TRBJ2-2; tentatively, D is TRBD1 (6 bases). Germline CDR1 MNHEY, CDR2 SMNVEV (reference sequence). Trimming removed 10 bases at V and 1 base at J, with 10 bases between. The CDR3 loop spans 13 amino acids. The CDR3 DNA follows: TGTGCCACCCGGACAGTGAACACCGGGGAGCTGTTTTTT. This gives the protein CATRTVNTGELFF.

This clone occurred a few times. This rearrangement joins TRBV2 to TRBJ2-7; 11 bases are a match to TRBD2. The V gene end was trimmed by 6 bases and the J gene end by 0 bases; junction bases not matched to a gene: 7. Germline CDR1 is SNHLY and CDR2 is FYNNEI. There are 16 residues in the CDR3. The CDR3 here is CASRGLAGPSSYEQYF. The CDR3 nucleotides are TGTGCCAGCAGAGGACTAGCGGGCCCCAGCTCCTACGAGCAGTACTTC.